The clone carrying this T cell receptor (beta chain) was recorded many times. V lost 8 bases to trimming and J lost 0 bases, with 7 bases between them. Germline CDR1 reads MNHEY; CDR2 reads SVGEGT. This CDR3 is 13 amino acids long. This entry is derived from a study of T cells in Graves' hyperthyroidism and ophthalmopathy. From RNA transcripts, TCR beta CDR3 regions were amplified. Researchers ran a first-round RT-PCR on the TCR CDR3 using the HTBI primer set. TCRdb reanalysed the multiplex PCR reads using MiXCR and keeps one entry per CDR3 protein. The repertoire consists of fewer than 550,000 distinct CDR3 sequences, with less than 20% occurring once and the leading ten covering 13% to 15%.

The sequence was obtained from a woman aged 18-29 years with Graves' hyperthyroidism. The source material was blood. V and J are TRBV6-2 or TRBV6-3 and TRBJ2-2, with D uncertain. The CDR3 coding sequence is TGTGCCAGCGGCCAATCGAACACCGGGGAGCTGTTTTTT. This gives the protein CASGQSNTGELFF.